This is a list of T cell receptor beta chains from one sample in a study of Graves' ophthalmopathy and Graves' hyperthyroidism. One entry per CDR3 protein, called by TCRdb with MiXCR from the multiplex PCR reads. The sample includes roughly 600,000 distinct CDR3 sequences, just under 40% of them seen just once. Sequencing was carried out using peripheral blood or thyroid tissue (not recorded which). Every receptor here comes from an adult man with Graves' hyperthyroidism. Both conserved end residues are part of each CDR3. The D gene is left open where the match is weak. Clone size is shown for a subset of rows, as once, few, many or a class of expanded clone.

>TRBV5-4|NA|TRBJ1-4|few
CASSVGGQGNEKLFF
TGTGCCAGCAGCGTGGGGGGGCAGGGTAATGAAAAACTGTTTTTT
>TRBV24-1|NA|TRBJ1-2|NA
CATSDTRDADYYGYTF
TGTGCCACCAGTGATACGAGGGACGCTGACTACTATGGCTACACCTTC
>TRBV20-1|NA|TRBJ1-1|few
CSARDLAGANTEAFF
TGCAGTGCTAGAGATCTGGCAGGAGCAAACACTGAAGCTTTCTTT
>TRBV2|NA|TRBJ2-5|NA
CASTTAQETQYF
TGTGCCAGCACGACAGCACAAGAGACCCAGTACTTC
>TRBV6-5|NA|TRBJ1-2|many
CASSSPSSHIYGYTF
TGTGCCAGCAGTTCCCCGTCGTCCCATATCTATGGCTACACCTTC
>TRBV19|NA|TRBJ2-2|NA
CASSIRGVERPNTGELFF
TGTGCCAGTAGTATAAGAGGAGTTGAGCGGCCGAACACCGGGGAGCTGTTTTTT
>TRBV6-5|TRBD1|TRBJ1-1|few
CASRRDRGLAEAFF
TGTGCCAGCAGGAGGGACAGGGGGCTCGCTGAAGCTTTCTTT
>TRBV25-1|NA|TRBJ1-6|NA
CASSYSRDGSSYNSPLHF
TGTGCCAGCAGTTACTCGAGGGACGGAAGCTCCTATAATTCACCCCTCCACTTT
>TRBV7-9|NA|TRBJ2-5|many
CASSSRPSAYQETQYF
TGTGCCAGCAGCTCCCGCCCGAGCGCGTACCAAGAGACCCAGTACTTC
>TRBV10-3|NA|TRBJ2-3|NA
CAISESEGGNTDTQYF
TGTGCCATCAGTGAGTCGGAAGGCGGTAACACAGATACGCAGTATTTT
>TRBV15|TRBD2|TRBJ2-5|NA
CATSSARTSGREETQYF
TGTGCCACCAGCAGTGCCCGGACTAGCGGGAGGGAAGAGACCCAGTACTTC